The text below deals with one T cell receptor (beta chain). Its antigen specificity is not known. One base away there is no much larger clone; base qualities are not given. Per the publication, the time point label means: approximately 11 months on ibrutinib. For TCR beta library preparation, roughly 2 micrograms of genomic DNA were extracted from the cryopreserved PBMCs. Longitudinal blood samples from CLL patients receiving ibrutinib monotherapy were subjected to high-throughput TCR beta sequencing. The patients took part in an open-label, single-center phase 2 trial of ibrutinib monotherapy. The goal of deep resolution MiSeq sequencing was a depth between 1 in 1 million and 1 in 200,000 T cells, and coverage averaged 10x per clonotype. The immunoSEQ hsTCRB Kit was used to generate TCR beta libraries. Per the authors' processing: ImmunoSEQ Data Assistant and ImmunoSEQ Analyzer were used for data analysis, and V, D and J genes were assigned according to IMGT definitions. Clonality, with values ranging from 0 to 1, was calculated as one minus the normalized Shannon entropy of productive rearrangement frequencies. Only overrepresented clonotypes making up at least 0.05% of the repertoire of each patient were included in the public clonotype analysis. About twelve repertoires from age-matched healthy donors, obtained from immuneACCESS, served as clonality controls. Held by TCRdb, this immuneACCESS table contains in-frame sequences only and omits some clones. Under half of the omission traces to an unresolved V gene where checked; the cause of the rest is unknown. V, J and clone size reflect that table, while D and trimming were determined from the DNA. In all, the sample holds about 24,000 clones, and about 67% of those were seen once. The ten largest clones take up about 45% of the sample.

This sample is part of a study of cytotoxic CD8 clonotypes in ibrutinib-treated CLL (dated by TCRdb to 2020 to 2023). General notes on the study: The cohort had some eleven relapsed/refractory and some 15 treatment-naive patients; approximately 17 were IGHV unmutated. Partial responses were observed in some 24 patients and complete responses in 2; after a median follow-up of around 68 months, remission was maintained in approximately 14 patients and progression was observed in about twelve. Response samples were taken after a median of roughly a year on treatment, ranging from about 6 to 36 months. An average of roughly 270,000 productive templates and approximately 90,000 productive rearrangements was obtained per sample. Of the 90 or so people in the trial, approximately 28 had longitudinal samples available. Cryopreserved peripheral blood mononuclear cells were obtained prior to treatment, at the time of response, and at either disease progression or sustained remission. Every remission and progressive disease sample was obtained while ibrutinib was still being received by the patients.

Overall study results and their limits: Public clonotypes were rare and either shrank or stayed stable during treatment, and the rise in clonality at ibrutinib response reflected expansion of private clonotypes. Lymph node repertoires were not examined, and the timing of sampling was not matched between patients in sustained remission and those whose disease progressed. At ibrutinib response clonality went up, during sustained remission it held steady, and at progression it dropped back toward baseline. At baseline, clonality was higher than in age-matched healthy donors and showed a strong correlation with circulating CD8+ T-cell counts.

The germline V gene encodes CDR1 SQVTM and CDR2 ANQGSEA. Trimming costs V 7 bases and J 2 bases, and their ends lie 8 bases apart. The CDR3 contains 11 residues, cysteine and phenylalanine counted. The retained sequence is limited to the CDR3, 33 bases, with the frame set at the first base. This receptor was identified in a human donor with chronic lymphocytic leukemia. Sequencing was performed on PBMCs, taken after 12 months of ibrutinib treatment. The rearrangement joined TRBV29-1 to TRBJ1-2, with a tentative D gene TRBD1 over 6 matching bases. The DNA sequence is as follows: TGCAGCGGTGGACAGAACTATGGCTACACCTTC. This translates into CSGGQNYGYTF.